This record concerns one T cell receptor (beta chain) sequence. Alongside a J-beta primer mix, a sample-barcoded 5' primer served in a second PCR lasting roughly 7 to 12 cycles. Using its own MiXCR run on the 5' RACE reads, TCRdb lists one record per CDR3 protein. This table has fewer than 950,000 distinct CDR3 sequences, about 55% appearing once. The CDR3 totals 16 residues. Germline-derived CDR1 and CDR2 are LNHNV and YYDKDF (reference sequence). V was cut by 0 bases and J by 0 bases, with 6 bases left in between. The source of the sample is a study of blood T cells in healthy people across ages. The chain combines TRBV15 with TRBJ2-6, with D unresolved. This receptor was taken from a man older than 75 in good health. The material sequenced was blood. CDR3 in amino acids: CATSRDATSGANVLTF. Written as DNA, the CDR3 is TGTGCCACCAGCAGAGATGCGACCTCTGGGGCCAACGTCCTGACTTTC.